Listed here are 29 T cell receptor beta chains from one sample, sequenced in a study of cytomegalovirus exposure and HLA in healthy donors. The PCR contained 60 Vbeta and 13 Jbeta primers. The repertoire was sequenced with immunoSEQ multiplex PCR; TCRdb's copy has only in-frame clones and lacks some. Of 170,000 or so clones listed, around 83% were seen once; the top ten hold 1.5% to 2%. Input material: PBMCs. These receptors all come from a man between 50 and 59 years old in good health and CMV-seronegative.

The CDR3 DNA sequence: TGTGCCAGCAGTGGTCCGACAGGGCACTATGGCTACACCTTC. Amino acid sequence: CASSGPTGHYGYTF. J is TRBJ1-2 and V is TRBV25-1, with 7 nucleotides matching TRBD1. The trim removed 4 bases at V and 3 bases at J, leaving 5 bases unmatched. Germline V lookup: CDR1 MGHDK, CDR2 SYGVNS. The CDR3 is made up of 14 amino acids.

The chain links TRBV2 to TRBJ1-1; the match to TRBD1 covers 7 bases. CDR3 size: 12 residues. Germline V gene sequence: CDR1 SNHLY, CDR2 FYNNEI. After removal of 10 bases from V and 4 bases from J, the junction contained 6 bases not matched to a gene. DNA of the CDR3: TGTGCCACCTTATCAGGGGGCACTGAAGCTTTCTTT. It codes for CATLSGGTEAFF.

The chain recombines TRBV19 with TRBJ2-7, with 7 bases aligning to TRBD2. Losses at the gene ends were 6 bases for V and 4 bases for J; bases not matched to a gene: 12. Germline CDR1 reads LNHDA; CDR2 reads SQIVND (reference sequence). The CDR3 totals 15 residues. The CDR3 reads CASSPGSAGLYEQYF. The CDR3 DNA sequence: TGTGCCAGTAGCCCCGGATCAGCGGGACTGTACGAGCAGTACTTC.

This clone turned up a few times. V gene TRBV11-1 combines with J gene TRBJ2-7; the D gene is possibly TRBD1 (6 bases). The CDR3 runs to 16 residues. Germline assignment: CDR1 SGHAT and CDR2 FQDESV (reference sequence). The V gene lost 3 bases and the J gene lost 7 bases, with 22 bases spanning the gap. Written as DNA, the CDR3 is TGTGCCAGCAGCTTCTCGGACAGTGCGTCCCTATCGGAGCAGTACTTC. This encodes CASSFSDSASLSEQYF.

V is TRBV10-3 and J is TRBJ2-7; 9 nucleotides agree with TRBD1. The CDR3 is 15 amino acids. Per germline, CDR1 ENHRY and CDR2 SYGVKD. With 6 bases clipped from V and 2 bases from J, the junction kept 8 bases outside the gene matches. In DNA form, the CDR3 reads TGTGCCATCAGCCGTGGGACAGGGAGTACCTACGAGCAGTACTTC. As protein: CAISRGTGSTYEQYF.

The chain couples TRBV2 to TRBJ1-2; TRBD1 might be the D (5 bases). The CDR3 loop spans 15 amino acids. The germline gives CDR1 SNHLY, CDR2 FYNNEI. Between the trimmed V and J ends, which lost 0 bases and 8 bases, there was a span of 16 bases. In DNA, the CDR3 is TGTGCCAGCAGTGAAGCGCTCCCCAGGGCCCTAGGCTACACCTTC. This encodes CASSEALPRALGYTF.

V is TRBV7-2 and J is TRBJ2-7, with 8 positions matching TRBD2. This CDR3 comprises 16 residues. Germline lookup yields CDR1 SGHTA and CDR2 FQGNSA. Unmatched junction bases numbered 7, after V lost 1 base and J lost 2 bases. CDR3 coding DNA: TGTGCCAGCAGCTTAGGGCTAGCGGGCGGGGCCTACGAGCAGTACTTC. The encoded protein is CASSLGLAGGAYEQYF.

This clone was counted between two and nine times. This sequence joins TRBV6-5 and TRBJ2-7; D is unclear. The CDR3 length is 12 residues. The V end lost 6 bases, the J end lost 0 bases, and 6 bases lay between the germline ends. CDR1 is MNHEY and CDR2 is SVGAGI in the germline V gene. This CDR3 is CASRTYSYEQYF. In nucleotides, the CDR3 is TGTGCCAGCAGGACTTACTCCTACGAGCAGTACTTC.

The chain is built from TRBV28 and TRBJ1-2, with 9 bases aligning to TRBD1. Germline CDR1 and CDR2: MDHEN and SYDVKM. This CDR3 spans 15 amino acids. With V trimmed by 6 bases and J by 2 bases, 7 bases remained unmatched. The chain's CDR3 is CASSRSGTGNYGYTF. CDR3 sequence (DNA): TGTGCCAGCAGCCGTTCCGGGACAGGGAACTATGGCTACACCTTC.

The rearrangement uses TRBV4-1 and TRBJ1-2; 8 positions agree with TRBD1. The CDR3 sequence is 15 residues long. Germline V gives CDR1 MGHRA, CDR2 YSYEKL. V lost 1 base, J lost 4 bases, and 5 bases stayed unmatched. In DNA form, the CDR3 reads TGCGCCAGCAGCCAAGCCCCTGGACAGGGCTATGGCTACACCTTC. Encoded protein: CASSQAPGQGYGYTF.

This CDR3 is CASKETGAYEQYF. In DNA form, the CDR3 reads TGTGCCAGCAAGGAGACAGGGGCCTACGAGCAGTACTTC. The chain has TRBV6-5 and TRBJ2-7; TRBD1 matches at 8 bases. This CDR3 has 13 amino acids. Trimming removed 7 bases from V and 2 bases from J; junction bases left unmatched: 4. Germline CDR1 MNHEY, CDR2 SVGAGI.

V usage is TRBV7-2 and J usage is TRBJ1-5; D gene ambiguous. Trimming shortened V by 3 bases and J by 0 bases, and 9 bases separated the two germline ends. Germline V lookup: CDR1 SGHTA, CDR2 FQGNSA. The CDR3 is 15 residues long. The CDR3 nucleotides read TGTGCCAGCAGCTTCGTTTACAGTAGCAATCAGCCCCAGCATTTT. Translation: CASSFVYSSNQPQHF.

V is TRBV27 and J is TRBJ1-1, with 8 bases matching TRBD1. The V gene end was trimmed by 5 bases and the J gene end by 0 bases; junction bases not matched to a gene: 5. The CDR3 loop spans 15 amino acids. Germline V gene lookup returns CDR1 MNHEY and CDR2 SMNVEV (reference sequence). CDR3 loop: CASSPDREMNTEAFF. DNA of the CDR3: TGTGCCAGCAGTCCGGACAGGGAGATGAACACTGAAGCTTTCTTT.

The chain has TRBV4-3 and TRBJ2-7, with D tentatively TRBD1 (6 bases). The V end was cut by 0 bases, the J end by 2 bases, with 14 bases between. Germline CDR1 reads LGHNA; CDR2 reads YSLEER. This CDR3 region has 16 residues. Here the CDR3 DNA reads TGCGCCAGCAGCCAAGATTTCCCAGGGGTCGCCTACGAGCAGTACTTC. This sequence encodes CASSQDFPGVAYEQYF.

The gene calls are TRBV9 and TRBJ2-1, with TRBD1 matching 8 bases. V lost 2 bases, J lost 6 bases, and 7 bases stayed unmatched. The CDR3 is 15 amino acids. Germline V CDR1 and CDR2: SGDLS, YYNGEE. CDR3 region: CASSVEGDRGNEQFF. The CDR3, as DNA: TGTGCCAGCAGCGTCGAGGGCGACAGGGGCAATGAGCAGTTCTTC.

The sample holds one count of this clone. The J gene is TRBJ1-5, the V gene TRBV2; D gene ambiguous. Germline V gene sequence: CDR1 SNHLY, CDR2 FYNNEI. The CDR3 is made up of 15 amino acids. V lost 1 base to trimming and J lost 4 bases, with 11 bases between them. The CDR3 is CASSEVGVGNQPQHF. CDR3 coding DNA: TGTGCCAGCAGTGAAGTGGGAGTAGGGAATCAGCCCCAGCATTTT.

The chain couples TRBV21-1 to TRBJ2-3; the table calls TRBD1, which could not be checked here. TRBV21-1 is assigned pseudogene status. The CDR3 is 15 amino acids. CDR3 protein: CASRLGQAYTDTQYF. CDR3 sequence (DNA): TGTGCCAGCAGATTAGGACAAGCATACACAGATACGCAGTATTTT.

The rearrangement joins TRBV5-1 to TRBJ1-5; D is perhaps TRBD1 (6 bases). Germline V gene data show CDR1 as SGHRS and CDR2 as YFSETQ. Deletions cut 2 bases from V and 7 bases from J, with 13 bases between. CDR3 length equals 14 residues. CDR3 protein: CASSLDGGGQPQHF. In DNA, the CDR3 is TGCGCCAGCAGCTTAGACGGGGGGGGCCAGCCCCAGCATTTT.

The rearrangement joins TRBV2 to TRBJ1-4; D perhaps matches TRBD1 (5 bases). The V and J ends lost 1 base and 5 bases respectively, with 14 bases between them. CDR3 length equals 16 residues. Germline CDR1 is SNHLY and CDR2 is FYNNEI. The CDR3: CASSEEWGSLNEKLFF. DNA for the CDR3: TGTGCCAGCAGTGAAGAGTGGGGCAGTCTAAATGAAAAACTGTTTTTT.

J is TRBJ2-3 and V is TRBV6-6; 7 nucleotides match TRBD2. The CDR3 sequence is 15 residues long. The germline V gene encodes CDR1 MNHNY and CDR2 SVGAGI (reference sequence). V trimming: 8 bases; J trimming: 3 bases; junction bases outside the gene matches: 11. CDR3: CASGGLRTSTDTQYF. The CDR3 DNA reads TGTGCCAGCGGGGGGTTGAGGACTAGTACAGATACGCAGTATTTT.

This clone was observed once. The V and J genes are TRBV30 and TRBJ2-7; weak D call: TRBD2 (5 bases). The CDR3 has 13 residues. Deletions cut 2 bases from V and 9 bases from J, with 17 bases between. CDR1 GTSNPN and CDR2 SVGIG come from the germline V gene (reference sequence). The CDR3 bases are TGTGCCTGGAGTAGGTCCCCGCCTCGGGGGCAGTACTTC. Its protein is CAWSRSPPRGQYF.

The chain uses TRBV5-4 and TRBJ2-5; D is perhaps TRBD1 (6 bases). This CDR3 is 13 amino acids long. Trimming shortened V by 2 bases and J by 3 bases, and 8 bases separated the two germline ends. Germline-derived CDR1 and CDR2 are SGHNT and YYREEE (reference sequence). The CDR3 DNA is TGTGCCAGCAGCTTCAGGGGTGAAGAGACCCAGTACTTC. Amino acids: CASSFRGEETQYF.

This clone occurred once. V usage is TRBV7-9 and J usage is TRBJ1-1; 7 bases agree with TRBD1. The CDR3 totals 15 residues. The germline CDR1 and CDR2 sequences are SEHNR and FQNEAQ (reference sequence). Trimming removed 3 bases from V and 0 bases from J; junction bases left unmatched: 4. CDR3 nucleotides: TGTGCCAGCAGCTTTTCGACAGGGATGAACACTGAAGCTTTCTTT. Amino acid sequence: CASSFSTGMNTEAFF.

The chain couples TRBV7-9 to TRBJ1-4; D ambiguous. Germline V CDR1 and CDR2: SEHNR, FQNEAQ (reference sequence). Trimming shortened V by 6 bases and J by 0 bases, and 11 bases separated the two germline ends. CDR3 length: 15 amino acids. The CDR3 coding sequence is TGTGCCAGCAGTCGTTCCCGGGCAACTAATGAAAAACTGTTTTTT. Its protein product is CASSRSRATNEKLFF.

The rearrangement joins TRBV5-1 to TRBJ2-7, with 9 bases lining up with TRBD2. CDR3 size: 14 residues. The V and J ends lost 4 bases and 3 bases, in that order; junction bases with no gene match: 5. The germline gives CDR1 SGHRS, CDR2 YFSETQ. CDR3 in DNA: TGCGCCAGCAGCAATCTAGCGGGAAACTACGAGCAGTACTTC. Translated: CASSNLAGNYEQYF.

The chain is built from TRBV18 and TRBJ1-1; D remains unclear. Trimming removed 6 bases at V and 2 bases at J, with 13 bases between. CDR3 size: 14 residues. Germline-derived CDR1 and CDR2 are KGHSH and LQKENI. CDR3: CASSLGASNTEAFF. The CDR3, as DNA: TGTGCCAGCTCCCTAGGTGCGAGCAACACTGAAGCTTTCTTT.

The gene calls are TRBV27 and TRBJ2-7; 9 bases match TRBD1. V lost 7 bases and J lost 0; bases outside the gene matches: 4. The CDR3 consists of 14 residues. Per germline, CDR1 MNHEY and CDR2 SMNVEV (reference sequence). DNA for the CDR3: TGTGCCAGCAAAAAACAGGGGGCCTCCTACGAGCAGTACTTC. It codes for CASKKQGASYEQYF.

V usage is TRBV19 and J usage is TRBJ1-6; TRBD1 agrees at 7 bases. The CDR3 contains 17 residues. The V segment lost 6 bases and the J segment 0 bases; nucleotides outside the gene matches: 8. The germline V gene has CDR1 LNHDA and CDR2 SQIVND (reference sequence). CDR3 nucleotide sequence: TGTGCCAGTAGGGAGACAGGGACCGGCTCCTATAATTCACCCCTCCACTTT. The encoded protein is CASRETGTGSYNSPLHF.

The gene calls are TRBV19 and TRBJ2-7, with 7 nucleotides matching TRBD1. CDR3 length equals 14 residues. Looked up from germline, CDR1 is LNHDA and CDR2 is SQIVND (reference sequence). J lost 4 bases, V lost 6 bases, and 9 bases had no gene match. The CDR3 sequence: CASSEPGQRYEQYF. The CDR3 bases are TGTGCCAGTAGCGAACCGGGACAGCGATACGAGCAGTACTTC.